The 9 T cell receptor beta chains below were found in one sample sequenced in a study of cytomegalovirus exposure and HLA in healthy donors. This table comes from immunoSEQ multiplex PCR, and its TCRdb copy is limited to in-frame clones, with some not included. The sample includes 90,000 to 100,000 clones, roughly 87% of them seen just once. Sequenced: PBMCs. The receptors here all came from a woman aged 25 to 45 in good health and CMV-seronegative.

The chain uses TRBV18 and TRBJ2-1; 12 bases fit TRBD1. V lost 3 bases, J lost 9 bases, and 9 bases stayed unmatched. Germline V gene data show CDR1 as KGHSH and CDR2 as LQKENI. The CDR3 runs to 16 residues. CDR3 loop: CASSPLPGQGASEQFF. CDR3 in DNA: TGTGCCAGCTCACCCCTCCCGGGACAGGGGGCGAGTGAGCAGTTCTTC.

The table lists this clone with a few counts. The rearrangement joins TRBV29-1 to TRBJ2-7; D is unresolved. V was clipped by 5 bases and J by 0 bases, with 8 bases between them. The CDR3 is 12 amino acids. Germline values: CDR1 SQVTM, CDR2 ANQGSEA. As DNA, the CDR3 is TGCAGCGTTACCGTTAGCTCCTACGAGCAGTACTTC. Protein product: CSVTVSSYEQYF.

This rearrangement joins TRBV11-3 to TRBJ2-3, with 12 bases aligning to TRBD2. The CDR3 loop spans 14 amino acids. Trimming at V came to 5 bases and at J to 4 bases, leaving 1 base not matched to a gene. Per the germline V gene, CDR1 is SGHNT and CDR2 is YENEEA. CDR3 region: CASSLAGGPDTQYF. CDR3 nucleotides: TGTGCCAGCAGCCTAGCGGGGGGGCCAGATACGCAGTATTTT. Complete variable domain (other parts from reference TRBV11-3 and TRBJ2-3): EAGVVQSPRYKIIEKKQPVAFWCNPISGHNTLYWYLQNLGQGPELLIRYENEEAVDDSQLPKDRFSAERLKGVDSTLKIQPAELGDSAVYLCASSLAGGPDTQYFGPGTRLTVL.

The chain combines TRBV7-2 with TRBJ2-4, with a tentative D call TRBD1 (6 bases). Germline V gives CDR1 SGHTA, CDR2 FQGNSA. The CDR3 consists of 19 residues. V lost 1 base and J lost 0, with 19 bases in between. The CDR3 loop is CASSLGRFGQSLAKNIQYF. Written as DNA, the CDR3 is TGTGCCAGCAGCTTAGGCCGGTTCGGACAGTCTTTAGCCAAAAACATTCAGTACTTC.

In its sample, this clone was seen a few times. The J gene is TRBJ2-7, the V gene TRBV10-1, with D tentatively TRBD1 (6 bases). This CDR3 spans 12 amino acids. CDR1 WNHNN and CDR2 SYGVQD come from the germline V gene (reference sequence). V lost 5 bases and J lost 6, with 11 bases in between. The CDR3 is CASSTGSGEQYF. In nucleotides, the CDR3 is TGCGCCAGCAGTACAGGGAGTGGCGAGCAGTACTTC.

In this sample, this clone turned up once. The rearrangement links TRBV7-2 to TRBJ2-4; tentatively, D is TRBD1 (5 bases). Germline-derived CDR1 and CDR2 are SGHTA and FQGNSA. Trimming left V 5 bases short and J 0 bases short, with 8 bases between. The CDR3 has 14 amino acids. The CDR3 nucleotides are TGTGCCAGCAGCGGACAATTAGCCAAAAACATTCAGTACTTC. The encoded protein is CASSGQLAKNIQYF.

The V and J genes are TRBV5-1 and TRBJ2-3; 8 bases map to TRBD2. CDR3 size: 19 residues. V was clipped by 0 bases and J by 0 bases; unmatched bases: 12. Germline CDR1 and CDR2: SGHRS and YFSETQ. DNA for the CDR3: TGCGCCAGCAGCTTGGGCTCTAGCGGGTCTTCGTCTAGCACAGATACGCAGTATTTT. It specifies CASSLGSSGSSSSTDTQYF. Based on the CDR3 plus reference TRBV5-1 and TRBJ2-3, the full variable domain is KAGVTQTPRYLIKTRGQQVTLSCSPISGHRSVSWYQQTPGQGLQFLFEYFSETQRNKGNFPGRFSGRQFSNSRSEMNVSTLELGDSALYLCASSLGSSGSSSSTDTQYFGPGTRLTVL.

CDR3 residues: CTSSQPGQTIGYTF. CDR3 sequence (DNA): TGCACCAGCAGCCAGCCGGGACAGACTATAGGCTACACCTTC. The chain joins TRBV1 to TRBJ1-2; TRBD1 was called by the table and not checked on the DNA. TRBV1 is termed a pseudogene. This CDR3 is built from 14 residues.

The chain recombines TRBV2 with TRBJ1-2, with 7 bases identical to TRBD1. J lost 7 bases, V lost 9 bases, and 8 bases had no gene match. Germline CDR1 is SNHLY and CDR2 is FYNNEI. The CDR3 has 12 residues. The CDR3 DNA sequence: TGTGCCAGTCAGACAGGGAGTGGTGGCTACACCTTC. Amino acid sequence: CASQTGSGGYTF.